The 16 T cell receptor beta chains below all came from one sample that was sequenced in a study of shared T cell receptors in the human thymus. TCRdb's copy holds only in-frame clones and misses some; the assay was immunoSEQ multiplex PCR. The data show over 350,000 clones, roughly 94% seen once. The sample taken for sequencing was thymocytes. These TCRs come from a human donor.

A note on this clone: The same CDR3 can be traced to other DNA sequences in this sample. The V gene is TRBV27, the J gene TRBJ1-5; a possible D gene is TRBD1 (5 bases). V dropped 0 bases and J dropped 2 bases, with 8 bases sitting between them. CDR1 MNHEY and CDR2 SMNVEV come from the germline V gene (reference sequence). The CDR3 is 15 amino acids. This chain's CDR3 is CASSLSGGGNQPQHF. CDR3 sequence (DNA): TGTGCCAGCAGTTTATCAGGAGGGGGCAATCAGCCCCAGCATTTT.

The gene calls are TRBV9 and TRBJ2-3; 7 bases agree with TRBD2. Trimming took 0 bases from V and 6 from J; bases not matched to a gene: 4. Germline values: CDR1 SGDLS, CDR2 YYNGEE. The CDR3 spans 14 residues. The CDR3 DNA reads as TGTGCCAGCAGCGTAGAGGGAGGGCGGGATACGCAGTATTTT. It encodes CASSVEGGRDTQYF.

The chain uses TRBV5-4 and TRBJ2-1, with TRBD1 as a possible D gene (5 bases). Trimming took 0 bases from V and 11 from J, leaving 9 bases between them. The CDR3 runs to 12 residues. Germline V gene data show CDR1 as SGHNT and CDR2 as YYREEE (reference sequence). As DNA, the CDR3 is TGTGCCAGCAGCTTGGGGGCAGGGAAGCAGTTCTTC. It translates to CASSLGAGKQFF. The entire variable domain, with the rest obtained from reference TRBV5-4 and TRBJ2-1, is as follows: ETGVTQSPTHLIKTRGQQVTLRCSSQSGHNTVSWYQQALGQGPQFIFQYYREEENGRGNFPPRFSGLQFPNYSSELNVNALELDDSALYLCASSLGAGKQFFGPGTRLTVL.

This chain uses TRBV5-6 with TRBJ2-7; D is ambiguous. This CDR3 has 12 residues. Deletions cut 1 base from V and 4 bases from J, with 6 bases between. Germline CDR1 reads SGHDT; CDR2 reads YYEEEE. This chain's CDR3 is CASSLRLYEQYF. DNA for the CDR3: TGTGCCAGCAGCTTGCGACTTTACGAGCAGTACTTC.

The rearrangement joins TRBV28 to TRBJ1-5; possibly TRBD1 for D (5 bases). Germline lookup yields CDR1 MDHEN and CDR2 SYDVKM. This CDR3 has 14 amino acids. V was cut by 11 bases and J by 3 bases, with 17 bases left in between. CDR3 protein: CALTRGRDNQPQHF. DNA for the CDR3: TGTGCCTTAACGCGGGGACGCGACAATCAGCCCCAGCATTTT.

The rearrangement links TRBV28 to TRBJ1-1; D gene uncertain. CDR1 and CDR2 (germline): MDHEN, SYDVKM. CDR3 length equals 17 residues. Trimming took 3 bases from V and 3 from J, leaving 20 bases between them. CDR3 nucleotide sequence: TGTGCCAGCAGTTTGGGAGGACCTTGGAGGGCTGACACTGAAGCTTTCTTT. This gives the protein CASSLGGPWRADTEAFF.

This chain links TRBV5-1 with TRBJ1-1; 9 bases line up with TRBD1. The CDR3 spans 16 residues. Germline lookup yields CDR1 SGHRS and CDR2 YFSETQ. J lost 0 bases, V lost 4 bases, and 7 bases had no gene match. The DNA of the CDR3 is TGCGCCAGCAGCGGACGTGGGACAGGGATGAACACTGAAGCTTTCTTT. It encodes CASSGRGTGMNTEAFF.

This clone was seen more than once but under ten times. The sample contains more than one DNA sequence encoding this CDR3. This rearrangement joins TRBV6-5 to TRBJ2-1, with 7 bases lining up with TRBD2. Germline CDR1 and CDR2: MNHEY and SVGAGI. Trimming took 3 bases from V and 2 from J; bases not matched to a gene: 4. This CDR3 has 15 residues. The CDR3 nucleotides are TGTGCCAGCAGTTATTCTAGCGGTACCTACAATGAGCAGTTCTTC. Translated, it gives CASSYSSGTYNEQFF.

The CDR3: CASSTRGASGANVLTF. The CDR3 nucleotides read TGTGCCAGCAGTACTAGGGGGGCGAGCGGGGCCAACGTCCTGACTTTC. The J gene is TRBJ2-6, the V gene TRBV28, with D perhaps assigned TRBD1 or TRBD2 (6 bases each). CDR1 is MDHEN, CDR2 SYDVKM, per germline. CDR3 length: 16 residues. Trimming shortened V by 5 bases and J by 4 bases, and 15 bases separated the two germline ends.

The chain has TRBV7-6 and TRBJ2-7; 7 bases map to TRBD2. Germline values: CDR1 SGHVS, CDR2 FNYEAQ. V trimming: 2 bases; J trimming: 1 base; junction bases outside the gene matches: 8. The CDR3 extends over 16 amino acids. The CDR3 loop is CASSLRAGPGSYEQYF. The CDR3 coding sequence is TGTGCCAGCAGCTTACGAGCGGGACCGGGGTCCTACGAGCAGTACTTC.

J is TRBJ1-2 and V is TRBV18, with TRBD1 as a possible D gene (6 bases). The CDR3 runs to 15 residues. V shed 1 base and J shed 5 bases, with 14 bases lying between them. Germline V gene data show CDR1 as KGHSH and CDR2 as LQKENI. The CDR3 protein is CASSPHKGEEYGYTF. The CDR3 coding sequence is TGTGCCAGCTCACCACATAAGGGGGAGGAGTATGGCTACACCTTC.

The CDR3 region has the DNA TGTGCCATCAGTTCGACTAGCGCAGATACGCAGTATTTT. Translating it yields CAISSTSADTQYF. The rearrangement uses TRBV10-3 and TRBJ2-3; TRBD2 matches at 8 bases. From germline, CDR1 is ENHRY and CDR2 SYGVKD. This CDR3 is built from 13 residues. V lost 5 bases and J lost 4; bases outside the gene matches: 2.

The CDR3 is CASSQQGLGTEAFF. The CDR3 bases are TGTGCCAGCAGTCAACAGGGGCTCGGGACTGAAGCTTTCTTT. V usage is TRBV13 and J usage is TRBJ1-1; 7 positions match TRBD1. Looked up from germline, CDR1 is PRHDT and CDR2 is FYEKMQ (reference sequence). The trim removed 6 bases at V and 5 bases at J, leaving 9 bases unmatched. The CDR3 has 14 amino acids.

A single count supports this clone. The chain's CDR3 is CASSSTPSGTYNEQFF. For the CDR3, the DNA is TGTGCCAGCAGCTCCACCCCTAGCGGAACCTACAATGAGCAGTTCTTC. The chain joins TRBV5-4 to TRBJ2-1; 7 nucleotides agree with TRBD2. V was clipped by 3 bases and J by 2 bases; unmatched bases: 8. The CDR3 runs 16 residues. The germline CDR1 and CDR2 sequences are SGHNT and YYREEE (reference sequence).

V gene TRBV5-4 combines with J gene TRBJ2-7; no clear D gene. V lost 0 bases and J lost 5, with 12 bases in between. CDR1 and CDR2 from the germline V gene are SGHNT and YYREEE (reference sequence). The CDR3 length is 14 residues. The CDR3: CASSLGTKGNEQYF. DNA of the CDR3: TGTGCCAGCAGCTTGGGGACCAAGGGAAACGAGCAGTACTTC.

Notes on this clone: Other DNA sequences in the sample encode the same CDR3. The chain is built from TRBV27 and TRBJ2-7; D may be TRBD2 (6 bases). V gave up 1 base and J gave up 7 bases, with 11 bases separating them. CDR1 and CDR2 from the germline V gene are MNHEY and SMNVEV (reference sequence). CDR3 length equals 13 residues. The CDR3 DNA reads TGTGCCAGCAGTTTATTCCTCCGGGGGGAGCAGTACTTC. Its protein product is CASSLFLRGEQYF.